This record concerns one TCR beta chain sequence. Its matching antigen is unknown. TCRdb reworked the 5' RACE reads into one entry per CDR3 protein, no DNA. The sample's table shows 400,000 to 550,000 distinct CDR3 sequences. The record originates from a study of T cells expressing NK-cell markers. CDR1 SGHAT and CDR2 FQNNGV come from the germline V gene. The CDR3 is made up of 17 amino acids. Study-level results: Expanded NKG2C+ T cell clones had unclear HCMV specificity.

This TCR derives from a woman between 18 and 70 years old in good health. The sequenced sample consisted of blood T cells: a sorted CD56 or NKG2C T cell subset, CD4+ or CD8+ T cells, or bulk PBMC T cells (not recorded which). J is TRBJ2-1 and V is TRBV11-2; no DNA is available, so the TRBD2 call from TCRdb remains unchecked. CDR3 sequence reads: CASSDPTSGATYNEQFF. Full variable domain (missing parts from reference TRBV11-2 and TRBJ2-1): EAGVAQSPRYKIIEKRQSVAFWCNPISGHATLYWYQQILGQGPKLLIQFQNNGVVDDSQLPKDRFSAERLKGVDSTLKIQPAKLEDSAVYLCASSDPTSGATYNEQFFGPGTRLTVL.